The present entry profiles one T cell receptor beta chain with its context. This could be a read error, since a much larger clone is one nucleotide away. This CDR3 is built from 16 residues. The junction had 17 bases not matched to a gene; V was cut back by 6 bases and J by 10 bases. From germline, CDR1 is MDHEN and CDR2 SYDVKM. This sample was taken from a study of glioma-infiltrating T cells. Using RNA template, CDR3s of TCR alpha and beta were amplified with iRepertoire arm-PCR. TCRdb ran MiXCR on the multiplex PCR reads and lists one entry per CDR3 protein. The table shows roughly 100,000 distinct CDR3 sequences, with about 30% occurring only once.

The TCR comes from a human donor with low-grade glioma or glioblastoma, undergoing nonglioma brain surgery, or in good health (not recorded which). The sequenced sample consisted of glioma tissue, nonneoplastic brain tissue, or PBMCs (not recorded which). V and J are TRBV28 and TRBJ2-1; TRBD1 agrees at 8 bases. The CDR3 reads CASSQGALSRTYEQFF. The CDR3 DNA reads as TGTGCCAGCAGCCAGGGGGCGTTGAGTCGTACCTACGAGCAGTTCTTC.